This T cell receptor (beta chain) is drawn from a study of T-cell memory formation after mild COVID-19. TCRalpha and TCRbeta libraries used 5'RACE with constant-segment primers and UMIs. TCRdb called the 5' RACE reads again in MiXCR, with one record for every CDR3 protein. The table includes approximately 210,000 distinct CDR3 sequences, roughly a tenth detected once. Study-level points and caveats: Clones that contracted from day 15 to 85 were balanced CD4/CD8, while later expanders leaned CD4+. Within pre-infection memory, some responding clones were found, suggesting cross-reactive memory joined.

As to this clonotype: The antigen remains unidentified.

The germline CDR1 and CDR2 sequences are SNHLY and FYNNEI. The CDR3 sequence is 15 residues long. The germline V and J ends were trimmed by 3 bases and 0 bases, with 8 bases remaining between them. The source is a man aged 18 to 30 who had mild COVID-19 (a few samples of this study predate the infection). Cell type and time point are not known. The chain links TRBV2 to TRBJ2-2; D remains unclear. Sequencing was done on a sample of PBMCs or a T cell subset sorted from them (not recorded which). As DNA, the CDR3 is TGTGCCAGCAGTGAGGGCAATTCGAACACCGGGGAGCTGTTTTTT. Amino acid sequence: CASSEGNSNTGELFF.